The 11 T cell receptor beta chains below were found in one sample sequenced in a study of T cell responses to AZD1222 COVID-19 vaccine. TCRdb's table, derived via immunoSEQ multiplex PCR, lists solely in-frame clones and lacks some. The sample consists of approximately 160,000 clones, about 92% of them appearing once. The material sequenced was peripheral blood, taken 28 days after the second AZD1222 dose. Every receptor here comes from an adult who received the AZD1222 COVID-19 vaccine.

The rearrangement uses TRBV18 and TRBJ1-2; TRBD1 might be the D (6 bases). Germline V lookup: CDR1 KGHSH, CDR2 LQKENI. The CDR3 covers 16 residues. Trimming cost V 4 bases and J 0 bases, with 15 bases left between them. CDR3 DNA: TGTGCCAGCTCACGGATCGACAGGAACTCTAACTATGGCTACACCTTC. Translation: CASSRIDRNSNYGYTF.

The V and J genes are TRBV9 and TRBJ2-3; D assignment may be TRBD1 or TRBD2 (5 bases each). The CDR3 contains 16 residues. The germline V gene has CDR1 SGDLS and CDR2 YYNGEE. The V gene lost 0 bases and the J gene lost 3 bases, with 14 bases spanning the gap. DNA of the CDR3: TGTGCCAGCAGCGTAGGGGTTTTCGGGGCGACAGATACGCAGTATTTT. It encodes CASSVGVFGATDTQYF.

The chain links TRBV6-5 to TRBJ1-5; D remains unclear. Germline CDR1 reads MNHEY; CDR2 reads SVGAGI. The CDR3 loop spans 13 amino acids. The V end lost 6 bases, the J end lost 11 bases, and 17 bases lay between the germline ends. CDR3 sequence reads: CASSQNAGEAQHF. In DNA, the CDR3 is TGTGCCAGCAGCCAAAATGCCGGGGAGGCCCAGCATTTT.

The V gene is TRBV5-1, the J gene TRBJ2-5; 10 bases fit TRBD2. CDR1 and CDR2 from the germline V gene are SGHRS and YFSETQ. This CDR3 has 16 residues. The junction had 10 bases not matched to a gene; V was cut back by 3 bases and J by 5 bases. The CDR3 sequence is CASSSNPSGGYETQYF. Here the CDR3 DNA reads TGCGCCAGCAGCTCCAATCCTAGCGGGGGATACGAGACCCAGTACTTC.

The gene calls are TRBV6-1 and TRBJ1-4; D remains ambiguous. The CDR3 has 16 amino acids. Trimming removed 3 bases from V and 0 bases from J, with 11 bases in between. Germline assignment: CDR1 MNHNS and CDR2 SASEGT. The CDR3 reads CASSDRVRATNEKLFF. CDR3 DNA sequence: TGTGCCAGCAGTGATCGGGTGCGTGCAACTAATGAAAAACTGTTTTTT.

The DNA of the CDR3 is TGCGCCAGCAGCTTTAGAAACAGGGGGATGGGGGAAAATGAGCAGTTCTTC. It yields the protein CASSFRNRGMGENEQFF. The chain has TRBV5-1 and TRBJ2-1, with 8 bases aligning to TRBD1. CDR1 is SGHRS and CDR2 is YFSETQ in the germline V gene. CDR3 size: 17 residues. V shed 2 bases and J 7 bases; nucleotides not matched to a gene: 14.

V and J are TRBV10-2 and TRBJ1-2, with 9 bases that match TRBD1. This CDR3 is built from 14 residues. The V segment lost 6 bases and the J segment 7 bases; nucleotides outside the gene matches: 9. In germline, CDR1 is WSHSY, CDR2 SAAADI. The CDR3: CASSEPGQGSGYTF. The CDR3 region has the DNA TGCGCCAGCAGCGAACCGGGACAGGGATCTGGCTACACCTTC.

The DNA of the CDR3 is TGCGCCAGCAGCCAGGGTACCAGGGCAGGAGAGACCTACGAGCAGTACTTC. Translating gives CASSQGTRAGETYEQYF. The chain carries TRBV4-1 and TRBJ2-7; weak D call: TRBD1 (5 bases). The CDR3 totals 17 residues. Germline assignment: CDR1 MGHRA and CDR2 YSYEKL. V lost 3 bases to trimming and J lost 2 bases, with 20 bases between them.

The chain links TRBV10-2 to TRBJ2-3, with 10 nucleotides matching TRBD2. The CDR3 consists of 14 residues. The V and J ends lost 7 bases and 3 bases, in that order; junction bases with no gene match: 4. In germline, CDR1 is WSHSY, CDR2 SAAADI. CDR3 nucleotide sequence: TGCGCCAGCAACAGCGGGGGGGCGACAGATACGCAGTATTTT. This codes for CASNSGGATDTQYF.

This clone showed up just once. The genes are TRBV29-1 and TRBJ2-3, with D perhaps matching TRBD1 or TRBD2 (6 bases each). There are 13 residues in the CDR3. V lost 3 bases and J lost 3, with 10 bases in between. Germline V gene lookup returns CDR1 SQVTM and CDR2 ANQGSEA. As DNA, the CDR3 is TGCAGCGTTGATGAGGGGGGAACAGATACGCAGTATTTT. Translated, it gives CSVDEGGTDTQYF.

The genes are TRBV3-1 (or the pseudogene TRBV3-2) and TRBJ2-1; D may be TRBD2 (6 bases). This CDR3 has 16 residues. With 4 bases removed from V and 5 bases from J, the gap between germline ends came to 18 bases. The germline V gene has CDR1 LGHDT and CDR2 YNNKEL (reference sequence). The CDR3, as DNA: TGTGCCAGCAGCCGGACGGAAGGGGACTTAAACAATGAGCAGTTCTTC. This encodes CASSRTEGDLNNEQFF.